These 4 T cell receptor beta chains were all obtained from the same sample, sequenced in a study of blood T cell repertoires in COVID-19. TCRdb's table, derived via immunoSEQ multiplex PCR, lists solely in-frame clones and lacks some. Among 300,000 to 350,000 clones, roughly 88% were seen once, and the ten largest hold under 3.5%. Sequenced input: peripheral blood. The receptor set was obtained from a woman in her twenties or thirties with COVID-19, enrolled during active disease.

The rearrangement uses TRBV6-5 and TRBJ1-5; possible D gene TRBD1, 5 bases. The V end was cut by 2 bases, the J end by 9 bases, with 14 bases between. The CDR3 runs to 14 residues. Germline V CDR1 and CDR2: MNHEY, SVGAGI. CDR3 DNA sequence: TGTGCCAGCAGTTACGCCCAGGGTTGGGGGCCCCAGCATTTT. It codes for CASSYAQGWGPQHF.

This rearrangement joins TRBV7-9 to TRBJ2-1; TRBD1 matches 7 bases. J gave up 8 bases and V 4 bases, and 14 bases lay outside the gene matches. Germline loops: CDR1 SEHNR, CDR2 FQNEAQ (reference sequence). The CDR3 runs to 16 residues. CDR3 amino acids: CASSSPYRGPGYEQFF. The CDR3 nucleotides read TGTGCCAGCAGCTCTCCCTACAGGGGCCCGGGGTATGAGCAGTTCTTC.

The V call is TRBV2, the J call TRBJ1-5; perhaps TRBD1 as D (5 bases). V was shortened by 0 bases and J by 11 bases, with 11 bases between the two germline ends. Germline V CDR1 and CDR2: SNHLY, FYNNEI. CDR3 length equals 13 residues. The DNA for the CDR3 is TGTGCCAGCAGTGAAGCCGGCAGGGCGGCCCAGCATTTT. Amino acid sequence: CASSEAGRAAQHF.

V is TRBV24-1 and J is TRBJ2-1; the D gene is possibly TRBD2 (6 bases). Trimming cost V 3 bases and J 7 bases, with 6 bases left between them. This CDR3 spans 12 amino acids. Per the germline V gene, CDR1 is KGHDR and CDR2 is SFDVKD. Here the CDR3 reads CATSDGRNEQFF. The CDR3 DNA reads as TGTGCCACCAGTGATGGGAGGAATGAGCAGTTCTTC.